The text below deals with one TCR beta chain. The antigen remains undetermined. These data come from a study of CD8 T cells in ankylosing spondylitis. Study findings and constraints: Disease-linked clones displayed a CD8+ phenotype and appeared relatively rarely in peripheral blood. Ankylosing spondylitis blood appeared to be characterized by a TCR beta motif of 8 or 9 highly homologous variants. Matched synovial fluid from ankylosing spondylitis patients was reported to be enriched for disease-linked clones.

CDR3 length: 16 residues. Trimming removed 3 bases at V and 4 bases at J, with 16 bases between. With molecular barcodes, quantitative 5'-RACE was used to make the TCR beta libraries. Each CDR3 protein gets one entry after TCRdb re-called the 5' RACE reads with MiXCR. The top ten hold around three fifths of the sample, which has about 90,000 distinct CDR3 sequences, around 30% seen once. V usage is TRBV12-3 or TRBV12-4 and J usage is TRBJ1-5, with D perhaps TRBD1 (5 bases). Material: blood, either unsorted or a sorted T cell fraction (not recorded which). The TCR sequence derives from a male donor with ankylosing spondylitis or in good health (not recorded which). CDR3 DNA: TGTGCCAGCAGTTTCAGGGTAGGGATGGGGAATCAGCCCCAGCATTTT. It encodes CASSFRVGMGNQPQHF.